The 2 T cell receptor beta chains given below trace back to one sample, sequenced in a study of spatial heterogeneity in lung cancer. The time point is: sample taken at primary tumor resection. TCRdb re-called the 5' RACE reads with MiXCR, one entry per CDR3 protein. The sample yields about 140 distinct CDR3 sequences, less than 20% seen once. Here the sequenced sample was normal lung tissue next to the tumor, taken at surgery. The source is a male donor with early-stage non-small cell lung cancer.

This clonotype came up once. This beta chain is a stray sequence in a library constructed for alpha chains; its clone size is not meaningful. This chain uses TRBV7-9 with TRBJ2-2; D is perhaps TRBD2 (5 bases). The CDR3 covers 14 residues. Trimming took 2 bases from V and 3 from J, leaving 7 bases between them. Germline V gene data show CDR1 as SEHNR and CDR2 as FQNEAQ (reference sequence). Here the CDR3 reads CASSLRRDTGELFF. CDR3 in DNA: TGTGCCAGCAGCTTAAGGCGGGACACCGGGGAGCTGTTTTTT.

Regarding this clonotype: A library made for alpha chains picked up this beta chain off target, so its size means little. The chain recombines TRBV25-1 with TRBJ2-2; no reliable D call. The V gene's germline CDR1 is MGHDK and CDR2 SYGVNS. The CDR3 has 13 residues. V lost 6 bases and J lost 4, with 9 bases in between. Written as DNA, the CDR3 is TGTGCCAGCAGAAACGGTGTCACCGGGGAGCTGTTTTTT. As protein: CASRNGVTGELFF. Looking up the rest from reference TRBV25-1 and TRBJ2-2 gives the full variable domain: EADIYQTPRYLVIGTGKKITLECSQTMGHDKMYWYQQDPGMELHLIHYSYGVNSTEKGDLSSESTVSRIRTEHFPLTLESARPSHTSQYLCASRNGVTGELFFGEGSRLTVL.